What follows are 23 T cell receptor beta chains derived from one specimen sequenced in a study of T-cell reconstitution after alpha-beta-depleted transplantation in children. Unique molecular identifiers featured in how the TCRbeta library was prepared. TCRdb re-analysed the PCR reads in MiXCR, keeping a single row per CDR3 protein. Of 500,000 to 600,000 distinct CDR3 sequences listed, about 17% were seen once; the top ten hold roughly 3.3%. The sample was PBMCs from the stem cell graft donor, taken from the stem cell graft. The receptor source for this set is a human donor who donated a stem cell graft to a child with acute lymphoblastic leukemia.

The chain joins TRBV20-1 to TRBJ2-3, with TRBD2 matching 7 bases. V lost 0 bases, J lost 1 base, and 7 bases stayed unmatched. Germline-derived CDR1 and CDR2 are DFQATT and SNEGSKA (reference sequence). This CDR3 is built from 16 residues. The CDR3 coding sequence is TGCAGTGCTAGAGATCGGGGGAGGGCCGGCACAGATACGCAGTATTTT. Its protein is CSARDRGRAGTDTQYF.

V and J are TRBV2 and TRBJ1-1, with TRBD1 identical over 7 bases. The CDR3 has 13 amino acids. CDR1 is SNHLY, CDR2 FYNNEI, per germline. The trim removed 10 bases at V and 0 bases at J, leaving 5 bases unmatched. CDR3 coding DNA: TGTGCCACTCCGGGACAGCTGAACACTGAAGCTTTCTTT. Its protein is CATPGQLNTEAFF.

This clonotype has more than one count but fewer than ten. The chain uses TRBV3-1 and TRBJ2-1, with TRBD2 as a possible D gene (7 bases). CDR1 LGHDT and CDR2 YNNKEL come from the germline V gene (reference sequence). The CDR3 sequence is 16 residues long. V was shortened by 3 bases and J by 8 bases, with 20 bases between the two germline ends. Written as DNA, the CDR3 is TGTGCCAGCAGCCACAAGGGGGGGCTTGGGTACCATGAGCAGTTCTTC. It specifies CASSHKGGLGYHEQFF.

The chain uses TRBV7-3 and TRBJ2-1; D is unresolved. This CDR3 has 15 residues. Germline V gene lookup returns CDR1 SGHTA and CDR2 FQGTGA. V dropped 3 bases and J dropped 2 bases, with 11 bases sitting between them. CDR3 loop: CASSLDLRPYNEQFF. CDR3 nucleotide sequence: TGTGCCAGCAGCTTGGACCTCCGCCCCTACAATGAGCAGTTCTTC. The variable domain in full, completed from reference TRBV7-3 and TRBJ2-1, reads GAGVSQTPSNKVTEKGKYVELRCDPISGHTALYWYRQSLGQGPEFLIYFQGTGAADDSGLPNDRFFAVRPEGSVSTLKIQRTERGDSAVYLCASSLDLRPYNEQFFGPGTRLTVL.

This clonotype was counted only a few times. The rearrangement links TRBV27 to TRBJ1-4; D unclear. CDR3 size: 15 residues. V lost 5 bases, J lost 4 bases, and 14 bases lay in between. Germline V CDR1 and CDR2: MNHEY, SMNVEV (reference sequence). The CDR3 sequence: CASSPRGGYNEKLFF. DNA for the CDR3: TGTGCCAGCAGTCCCCGGGGAGGGTATAATGAAAAACTGTTTTTT. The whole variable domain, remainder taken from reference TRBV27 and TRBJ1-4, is EAQVTQNPRYLITVTGKKLTVTCSQNMNHEYMSWYRQDPGLGLRQIYYSMNVEVTDKGDVPEGYKVSRKEKRNFPLILESPSPNQTSLYFCASSPRGGYNEKLFFGSGTQLSVL.

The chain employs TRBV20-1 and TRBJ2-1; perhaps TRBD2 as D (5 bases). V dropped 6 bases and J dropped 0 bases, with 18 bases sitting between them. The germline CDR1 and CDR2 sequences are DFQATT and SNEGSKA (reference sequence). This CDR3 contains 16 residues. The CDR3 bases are TGCAGTGCAGCCCAGTCCAGCGGCCTCTCCTACAATGAGCAGTTCTTC. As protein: CSAAQSSGLSYNEQFF.

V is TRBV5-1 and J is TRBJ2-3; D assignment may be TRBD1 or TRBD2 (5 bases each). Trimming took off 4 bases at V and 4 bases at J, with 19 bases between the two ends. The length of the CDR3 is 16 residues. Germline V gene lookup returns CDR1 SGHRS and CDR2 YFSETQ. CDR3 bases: TGCGCCAGCAGCGGGACCGGGGCCACTGGTGCAGATACGCAGTATTTT. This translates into CASSGTGATGADTQYF.

CDR3 sequence reads: CASSLQGAAEEQYF. CDR3 nucleotide sequence: TGTGCCAGCAGCCTACAGGGGGCAGCGGAAGAGCAGTACTTC. The chain couples TRBV27 to TRBJ2-7, with TRBD1 identical over 9 bases. CDR1 is MNHEY and CDR2 is SMNVEV in the germline V gene (reference sequence). The J segment lost 7 bases and the V segment lost 6 bases, leaving 10 bases of the junction unmatched. The CDR3 length is 14 residues.

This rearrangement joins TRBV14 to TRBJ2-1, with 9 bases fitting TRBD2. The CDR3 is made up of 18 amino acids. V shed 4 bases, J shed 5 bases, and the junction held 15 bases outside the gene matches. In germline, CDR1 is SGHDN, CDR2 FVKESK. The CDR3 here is CASSPHLSAGGPNNEQFF. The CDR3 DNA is TGTGCCAGCAGCCCGCACCTTTCGGCGGGAGGGCCTAACAATGAGCAGTTCTTC.

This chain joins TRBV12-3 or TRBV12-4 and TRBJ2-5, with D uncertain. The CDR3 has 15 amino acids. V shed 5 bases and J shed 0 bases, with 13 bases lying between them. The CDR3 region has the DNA TGTGCCAGCAGTAAGCCGGGCCGCAACCAAGAGACCCAGTACTTC. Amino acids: CASSKPGRNQETQYF.

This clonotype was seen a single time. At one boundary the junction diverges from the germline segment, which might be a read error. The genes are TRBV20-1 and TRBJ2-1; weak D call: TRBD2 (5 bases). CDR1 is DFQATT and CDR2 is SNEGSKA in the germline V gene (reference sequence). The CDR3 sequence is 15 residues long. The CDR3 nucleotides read TGCTGTGCTAGAGATGGGAGTCTAGACCGGAATGAGCAGTTCTTC. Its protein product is CCARDGSLDRNEQFF.

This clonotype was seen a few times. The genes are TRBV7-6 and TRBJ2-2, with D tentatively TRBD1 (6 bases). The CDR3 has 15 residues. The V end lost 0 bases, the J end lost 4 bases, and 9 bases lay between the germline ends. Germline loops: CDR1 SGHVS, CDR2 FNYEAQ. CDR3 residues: CASSLADRRTGELFF. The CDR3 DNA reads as TGTGCCAGCAGCTTAGCGGACAGACGCACCGGGGAGCTGTTTTTT.

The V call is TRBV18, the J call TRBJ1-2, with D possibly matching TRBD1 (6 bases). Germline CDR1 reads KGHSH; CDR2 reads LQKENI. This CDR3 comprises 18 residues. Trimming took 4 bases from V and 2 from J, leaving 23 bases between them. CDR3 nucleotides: TGTGCCAGCTCACGAAATCCGGCGGGGGCTCTCGTAAACTATGGCTACACCTTC. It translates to CASSRNPAGALVNYGYTF.

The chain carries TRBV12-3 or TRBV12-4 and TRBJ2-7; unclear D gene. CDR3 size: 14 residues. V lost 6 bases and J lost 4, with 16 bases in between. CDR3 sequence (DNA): TGTGCCAGCAGCTCCAACCGGATGCCGTACGAGCAGTACTTC. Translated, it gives CASSSNRMPYEQYF.

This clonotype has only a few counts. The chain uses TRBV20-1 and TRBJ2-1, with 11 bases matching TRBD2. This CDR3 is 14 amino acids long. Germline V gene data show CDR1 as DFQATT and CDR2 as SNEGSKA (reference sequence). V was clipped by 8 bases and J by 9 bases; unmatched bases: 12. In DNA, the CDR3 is TGCAGTTCCATAGCGGGAGGGCCCTCGGGTGAGCAGTTCTTC. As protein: CSSIAGGPSGEQFF.

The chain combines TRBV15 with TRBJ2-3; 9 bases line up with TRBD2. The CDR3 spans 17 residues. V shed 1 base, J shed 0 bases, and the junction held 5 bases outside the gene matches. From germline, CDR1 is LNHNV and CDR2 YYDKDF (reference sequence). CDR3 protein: CATSRVSAGGSTDTQYF. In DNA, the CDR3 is TGTGCCACCAGCAGAGTGTCGGCGGGAGGGAGCACAGATACGCAGTATTTT.

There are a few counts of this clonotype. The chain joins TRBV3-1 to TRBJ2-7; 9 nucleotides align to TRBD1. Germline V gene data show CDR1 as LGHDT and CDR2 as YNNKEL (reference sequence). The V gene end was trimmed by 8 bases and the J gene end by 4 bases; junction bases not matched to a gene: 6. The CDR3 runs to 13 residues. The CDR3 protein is CASDVGTGYEQYF. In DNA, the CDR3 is TGTGCCAGCGACGTAGGGACAGGGTACGAGCAGTACTTC.

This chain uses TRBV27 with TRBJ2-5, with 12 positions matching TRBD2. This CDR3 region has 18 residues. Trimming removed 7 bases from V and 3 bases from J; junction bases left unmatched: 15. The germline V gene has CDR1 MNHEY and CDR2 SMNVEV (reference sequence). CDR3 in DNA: TGTGCCAGCACCTTGATAAAGGGACTAGCGGGCATTGAAGAGACCCAGTACTTC. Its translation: CASTLIKGLAGIEETQYF.

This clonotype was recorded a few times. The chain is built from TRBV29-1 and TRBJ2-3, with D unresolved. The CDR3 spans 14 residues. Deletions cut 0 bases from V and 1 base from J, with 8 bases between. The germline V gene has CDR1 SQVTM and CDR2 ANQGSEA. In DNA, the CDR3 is TGCAGCGTTGAAGATCCTAGGCGCACAGATACGCAGTATTTT. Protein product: CSVEDPRRTDTQYF.

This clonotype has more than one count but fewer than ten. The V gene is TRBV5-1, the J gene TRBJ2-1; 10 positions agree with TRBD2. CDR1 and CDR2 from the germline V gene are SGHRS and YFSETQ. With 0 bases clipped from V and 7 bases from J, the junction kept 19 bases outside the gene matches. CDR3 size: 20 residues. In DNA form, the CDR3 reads TGCGCCAGCAGCTTGGCCGTTCCAGACTTAAGCGGGAGGGAGCGGAATGAGCAGTTCTTC. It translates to CASSLAVPDLSGRERNEQFF.

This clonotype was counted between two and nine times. This CDR3 is CASSQDLTSGSARGQYF. The CDR3 nucleotides are TGTGCCAGCAGCCAAGATCTGACTAGCGGGAGCGCCCGGGGGCAGTACTTC. The chain carries TRBV4-2 and TRBJ2-7; the match to TRBD2 covers 12 bases. Germline V gives CDR1 LGHNA, CDR2 YNFKEQ. The CDR3 runs to 17 residues. The trim removed 0 bases at V and 9 bases at J, leaving 12 bases unmatched.

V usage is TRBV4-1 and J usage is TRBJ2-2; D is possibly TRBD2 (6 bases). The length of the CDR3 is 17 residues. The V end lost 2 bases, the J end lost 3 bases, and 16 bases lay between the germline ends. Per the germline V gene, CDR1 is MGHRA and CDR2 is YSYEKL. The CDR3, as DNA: TGCGCCAGCAGCCAAACCCCGGGACGGGAGTACACCGGGGAGCTGTTTTTT. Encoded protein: CASSQTPGREYTGELFF.

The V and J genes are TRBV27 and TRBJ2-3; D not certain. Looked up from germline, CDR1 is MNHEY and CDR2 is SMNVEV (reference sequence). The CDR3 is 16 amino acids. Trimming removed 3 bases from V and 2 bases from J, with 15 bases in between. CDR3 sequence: CASSFDFPSYTDTQYF. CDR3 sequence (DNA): TGTGCCAGCAGTTTCGACTTCCCGAGCTACACAGATACGCAGTATTTT.